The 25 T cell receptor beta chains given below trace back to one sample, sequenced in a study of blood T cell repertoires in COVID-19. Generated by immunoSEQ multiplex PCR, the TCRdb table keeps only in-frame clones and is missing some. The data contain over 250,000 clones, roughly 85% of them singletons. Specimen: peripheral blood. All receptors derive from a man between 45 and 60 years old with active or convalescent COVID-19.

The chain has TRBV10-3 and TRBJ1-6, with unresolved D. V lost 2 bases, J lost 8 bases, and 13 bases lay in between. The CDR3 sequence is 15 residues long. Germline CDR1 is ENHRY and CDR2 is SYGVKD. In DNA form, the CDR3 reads TGTGCCATCAGTGAGGCGGGCCGTAGGGATTCACCCCTCCACTTT. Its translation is CAISEAGRRDSPLHF.

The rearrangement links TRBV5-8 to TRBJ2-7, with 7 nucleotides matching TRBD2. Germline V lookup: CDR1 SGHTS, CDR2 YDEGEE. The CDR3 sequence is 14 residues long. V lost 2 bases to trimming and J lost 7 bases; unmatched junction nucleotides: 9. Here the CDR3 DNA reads TGTGCCAGCAGCTTCGGCGGGAGTGCGGAGGAGCAGTACTTC. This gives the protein CASSFGGSAEEQYF.

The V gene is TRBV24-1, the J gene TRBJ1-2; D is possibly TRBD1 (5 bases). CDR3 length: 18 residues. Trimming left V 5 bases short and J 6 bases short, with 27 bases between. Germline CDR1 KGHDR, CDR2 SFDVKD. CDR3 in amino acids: CATSAQGPKRGVGDGYTF. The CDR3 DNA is TGTGCCACCAGTGCTCAGGGTCCGAAGCGGGGGGTGGGGGATGGCTACACCTTC.

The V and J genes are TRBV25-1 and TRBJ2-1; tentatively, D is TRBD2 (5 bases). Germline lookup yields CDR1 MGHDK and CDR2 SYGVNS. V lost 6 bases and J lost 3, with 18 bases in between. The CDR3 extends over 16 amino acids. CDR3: CASSTSDWGVYNEQFF. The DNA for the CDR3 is TGTGCCAGCAGCACCTCTGATTGGGGAGTCTACAATGAGCAGTTCTTC.

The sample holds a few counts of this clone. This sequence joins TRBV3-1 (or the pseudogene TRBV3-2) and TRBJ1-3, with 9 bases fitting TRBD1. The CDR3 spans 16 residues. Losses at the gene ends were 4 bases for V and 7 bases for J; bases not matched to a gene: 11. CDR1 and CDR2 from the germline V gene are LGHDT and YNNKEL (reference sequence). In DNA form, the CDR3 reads TGTGCCAGCAGCCCTGGGGACAGGGCTCGGAGTAACACCATATATTTT. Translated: CASSPGDRARSNTIYF.

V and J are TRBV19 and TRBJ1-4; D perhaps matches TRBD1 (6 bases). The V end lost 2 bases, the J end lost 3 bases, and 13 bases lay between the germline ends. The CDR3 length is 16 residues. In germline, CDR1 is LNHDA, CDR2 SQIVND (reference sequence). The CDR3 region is CASSIPGDRSNEKLFF. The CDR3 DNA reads TGTGCCAGTAGTATACCGGGCGACAGGTCTAATGAAAAACTGTTTTTT.

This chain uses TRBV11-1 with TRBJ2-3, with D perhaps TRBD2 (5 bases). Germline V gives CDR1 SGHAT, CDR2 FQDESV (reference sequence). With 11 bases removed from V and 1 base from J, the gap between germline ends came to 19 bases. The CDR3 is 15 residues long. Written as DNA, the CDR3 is TGTGCCTCCCGCAGACGGGATAGAGGCACAGATACGCAGTATTTT. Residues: CASRRRDRGTDTQYF.

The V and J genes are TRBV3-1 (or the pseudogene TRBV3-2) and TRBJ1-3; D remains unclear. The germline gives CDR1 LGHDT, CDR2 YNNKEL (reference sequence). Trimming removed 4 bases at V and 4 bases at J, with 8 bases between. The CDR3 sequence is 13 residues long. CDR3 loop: CASSPMSGNTIYF. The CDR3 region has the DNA TGTGCCAGCAGCCCGATGAGCGGAAACACCATATATTTT.

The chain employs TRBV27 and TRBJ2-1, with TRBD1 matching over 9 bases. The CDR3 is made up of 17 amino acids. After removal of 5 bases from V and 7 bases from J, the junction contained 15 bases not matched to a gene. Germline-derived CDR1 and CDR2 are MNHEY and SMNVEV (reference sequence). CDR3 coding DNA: TGTGCCAGCAGTCATGTCCGGGGACAGGGCACGGATAATGAGCAGTTCTTC. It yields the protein CASSHVRGQGTDNEQFF.

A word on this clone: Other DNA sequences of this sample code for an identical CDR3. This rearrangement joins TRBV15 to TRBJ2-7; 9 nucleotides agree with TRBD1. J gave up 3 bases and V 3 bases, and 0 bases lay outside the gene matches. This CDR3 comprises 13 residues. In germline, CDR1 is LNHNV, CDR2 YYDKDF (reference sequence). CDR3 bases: TGTGCCACCAGCAGGGACAGGGGCTACGAGCAGTACTTC. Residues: CATSRDRGYEQYF.

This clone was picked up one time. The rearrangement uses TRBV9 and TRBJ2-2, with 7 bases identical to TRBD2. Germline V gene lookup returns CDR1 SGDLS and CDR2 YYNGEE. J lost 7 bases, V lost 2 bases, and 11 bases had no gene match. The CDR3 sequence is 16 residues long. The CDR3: CASSVGGTTSFGELFF. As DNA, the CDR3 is TGTGCCAGCAGCGTCGGCGGGACTACTTCATTCGGGGAGCTGTTTTTT.

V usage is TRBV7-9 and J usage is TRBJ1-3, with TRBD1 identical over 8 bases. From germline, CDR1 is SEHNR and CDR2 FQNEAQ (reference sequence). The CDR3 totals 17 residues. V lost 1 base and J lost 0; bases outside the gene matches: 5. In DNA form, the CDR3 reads TGTGCCAGCAGCTTAGGGACAGGGTCGGGCTCTGGAAACACCATATATTTT. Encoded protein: CASSLGTGSGSGNTIYF.

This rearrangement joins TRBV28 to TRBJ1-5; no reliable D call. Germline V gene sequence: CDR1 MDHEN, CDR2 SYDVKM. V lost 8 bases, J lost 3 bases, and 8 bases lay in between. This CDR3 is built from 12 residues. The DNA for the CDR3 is TGTGCCAGCTATCAGGACAATCAGCCCCAGCATTTT. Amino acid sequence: CASYQDNQPQHF.

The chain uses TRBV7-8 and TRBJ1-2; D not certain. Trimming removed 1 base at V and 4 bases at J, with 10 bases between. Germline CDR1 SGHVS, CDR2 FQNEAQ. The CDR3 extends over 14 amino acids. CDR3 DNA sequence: TGTGCCAGCAGCTTAGTTCAGTCGCCCTATGGCTACACCTTC. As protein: CASSLVQSPYGYTF.

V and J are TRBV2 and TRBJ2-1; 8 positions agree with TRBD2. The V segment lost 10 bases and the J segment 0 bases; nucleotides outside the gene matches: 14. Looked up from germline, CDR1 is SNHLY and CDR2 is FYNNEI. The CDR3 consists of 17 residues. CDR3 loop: CATSRAGSGSSYNEQFF. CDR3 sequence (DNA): TGTGCCACCTCCCGGGCCGGCAGCGGGAGCTCCTACAATGAGCAGTTCTTC.

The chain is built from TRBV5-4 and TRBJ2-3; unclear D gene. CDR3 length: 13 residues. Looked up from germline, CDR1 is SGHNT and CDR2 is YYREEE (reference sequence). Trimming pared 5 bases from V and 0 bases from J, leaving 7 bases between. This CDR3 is CASSKTSTDTQYF. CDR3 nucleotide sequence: TGTGCCAGCAGTAAAACTAGCACAGATACGCAGTATTTT.

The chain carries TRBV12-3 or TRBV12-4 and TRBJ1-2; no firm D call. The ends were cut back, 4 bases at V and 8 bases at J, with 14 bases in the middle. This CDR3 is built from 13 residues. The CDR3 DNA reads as TGTGCCAGCAGTTACACTACCCTTAGGGGCTACACCTTC. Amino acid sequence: CASSYTTLRGYTF.

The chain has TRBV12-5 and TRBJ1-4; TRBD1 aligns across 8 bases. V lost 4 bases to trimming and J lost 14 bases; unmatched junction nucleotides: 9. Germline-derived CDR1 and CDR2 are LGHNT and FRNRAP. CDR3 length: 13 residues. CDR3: CASGSIGAGGLFF. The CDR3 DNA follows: TGTGCTAGTGGTTCAATAGGGGCAGGGGGCCTGTTTTTT.

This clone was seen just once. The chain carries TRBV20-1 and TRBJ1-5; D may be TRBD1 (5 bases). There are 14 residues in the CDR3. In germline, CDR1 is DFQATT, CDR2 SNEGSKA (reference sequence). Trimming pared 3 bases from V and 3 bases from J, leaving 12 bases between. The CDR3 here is CSASGRQSNQPQHF. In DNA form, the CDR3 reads TGCAGTGCTAGTGGTCGACAGTCCAATCAGCCCCAGCATTTT.

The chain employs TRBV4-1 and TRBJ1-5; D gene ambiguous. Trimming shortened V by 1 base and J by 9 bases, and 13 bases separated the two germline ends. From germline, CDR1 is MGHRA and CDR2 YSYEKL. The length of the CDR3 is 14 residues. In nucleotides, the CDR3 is TGCGCCAGCAGCCAAGGGGCAAGGTCAGGGCCCCAGCATTTT. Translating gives CASSQGARSGPQHF.

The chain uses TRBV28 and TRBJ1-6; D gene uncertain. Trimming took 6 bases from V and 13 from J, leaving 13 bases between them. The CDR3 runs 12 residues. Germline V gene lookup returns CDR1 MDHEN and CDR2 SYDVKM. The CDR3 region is CASSPARGPLHF. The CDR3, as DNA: TGTGCCAGCAGCCCCGCCCGCGGGCCCCTCCACTTT. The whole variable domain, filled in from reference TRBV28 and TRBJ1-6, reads DVKVTQSSRYLVKRTGEKVFLECVQDMDHENMFWYRQDPGLGLRLIYFSYDVKMKEKGDIPEGYSVSREKKERFSLILESASTNQTSMYLCASSPARGPLHFGNGTRLTVT.

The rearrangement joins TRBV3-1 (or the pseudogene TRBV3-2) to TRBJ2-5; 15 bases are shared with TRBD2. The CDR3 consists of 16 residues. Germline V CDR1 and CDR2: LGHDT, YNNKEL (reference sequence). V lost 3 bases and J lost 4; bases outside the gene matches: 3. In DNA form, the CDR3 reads TGTGCCAGCAGCCAGGGGACTAGCGGGAGGCTAGAGACCCAGTACTTC. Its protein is CASSQGTSGRLETQYF.

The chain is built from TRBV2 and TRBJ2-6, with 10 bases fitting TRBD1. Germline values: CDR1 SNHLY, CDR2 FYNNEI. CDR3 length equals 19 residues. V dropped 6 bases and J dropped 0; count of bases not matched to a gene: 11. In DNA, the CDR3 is TGTGCCAGCAGATTCGGGACAGGGGCTTCCCGCTCTGGGGCCAACGTCCTGACTTTC. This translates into CASRFGTGASRSGANVLTF.

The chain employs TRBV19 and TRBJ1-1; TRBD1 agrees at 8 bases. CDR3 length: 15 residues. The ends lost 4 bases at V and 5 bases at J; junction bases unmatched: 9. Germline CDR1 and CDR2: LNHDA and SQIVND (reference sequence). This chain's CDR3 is CASSRRGQGGTEAFF. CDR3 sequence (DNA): TGTGCCAGTAGTAGGCGAGGACAGGGTGGAACTGAAGCTTTCTTT.

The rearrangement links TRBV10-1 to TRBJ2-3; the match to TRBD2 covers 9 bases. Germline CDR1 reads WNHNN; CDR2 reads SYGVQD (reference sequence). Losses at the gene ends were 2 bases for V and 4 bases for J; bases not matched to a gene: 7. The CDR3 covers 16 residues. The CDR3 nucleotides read TGCGCCAGCAGTGAGAAGGGCGGGAGGGCCCCAGATACGCAGTATTTT. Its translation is CASSEKGGRAPDTQYF.